This T cell receptor beta chain stems from a study of neurological immune-mediated disorders. This clonotype showed up just a few times. The junction shows a germline mismatch at one end, possibly a read error. Germline values: CDR1 SSHAT, CDR2 FNYEAQ (reference sequence). This CDR3 region has 14 residues. TCRdb re-derived calls from the 5' RACE reads in MiXCR, one entry per CDR3 protein. The profile shows 60,000 to 80,000 distinct CDR3 sequences, 4.5% to 5.5% of them singletons. Unsorted libraries were prepared from 2 million PBMCs that had been stored at -80 C. The clonotype comes from a woman aged 50 to 60 with multiple sclerosis. This chain links TRBV7-7 with TRBJ2-2; D remains ambiguous. Material: PBMCs. In DNA, the CDR3 is TGTGCTAGCAGCATACGAAAGGGCACCGGGGAGCTGTTTTTT. Translating gives CASSIRKGTGELFF.